The rows below give T cell receptor beta chains drawn from one sample of a study of regulatory T cells in long-lasting Graves disease. TCRdb re-analysed the multiplex PCR reads in MiXCR, keeping a single row per CDR3 protein. The table includes around 400,000 distinct CDR3 sequences, about 25% detected once. The source material was peripheral blood mononuclear cells (PBMCs), sampled when the disease was refractory, from a patient treated with antithyroid drugs. These receptors were taken from a female donor with Graves disease. The CDR3 runs from the conserved cysteine through the conserved F or W. The order of the fields is J gene, clone size, D gene, V gene, CDR3 protein, CDR3 DNA. A D gene is named only where the DNA matches it firmly. Clone size appears in some rows only: once, few, many, or a class for an expanded clone.

j_gene: TRBJ1-2; abundance: few; d_gene: .; v_gene: TRBV5-1; CDR3aa: CASRADRAEGYTF; CDR3nt: TGCGCCAGCAGGGCGGACCGCGCCGAGGGCTACACCTTC
j_gene: TRBJ2-5; abundance: many; d_gene: TRBD2; v_gene: TRBV30; CDR3aa: CAWSGLAGDETQYF; CDR3nt: TGTGCCTGGAGTGGGCTAGCGGGGGATGAGACCCAGTACTTC
j_gene: TRBJ2-7; abundance: few; d_gene: .; v_gene: TRBV3-1; CDR3aa: CASSLKFGGVEQYF; CDR3nt: TGTGCCAGCAGCCTCAAGTTCGGAGGGGTCGAGCAGTACTTC
j_gene: TRBJ2-1; abundance: .; d_gene: TRBD1; v_gene: TRBV28; CDR3aa: CATVPDRVNNEQFF; CDR3nt: TGTGCCACCGTGCCCGACAGGGTGAACAATGAGCAGTTCTTC
j_gene: TRBJ1-1; abundance: many; d_gene: TRBD1; v_gene: TRBV6-1; CDR3aa: CASSIRQGRAFF; CDR3nt: TGTGCCAGCAGTATACGACAGGGACGAGCTTTCTTT
j_gene: TRBJ1-4; abundance: many; d_gene: TRBD1; v_gene: TRBV3-1; CDR3aa: CASRGQGARELFF; CDR3nt: TGTGCCAGCAGGGGACAGGGGGCTCGCGAACTGTTTTTT
j_gene: TRBJ1-2; abundance: .; d_gene: TRBD1; v_gene: TRBV29-1; CDR3aa: CSAARGGQGADGYTF; CDR3nt: TGCAGCGCAGCGCGCGGCGGACAGGGGGCCGATGGCTACACCTTC
j_gene: TRBJ2-3; abundance: once; d_gene: .; v_gene: TRBV20-1; CDR3aa: CSASRLDTQYF; CDR3nt: TGCAGTGCTAGCAGGTTGGATACGCAGTATTTT
j_gene: TRBJ2-2; abundance: once; d_gene: .; v_gene: TRBV12-3/TRBV12-4; CDR3aa: CASSPDDTGELFF; CDR3nt: TGTGCCAGCAGTCCAGATGACACCGGGGAGCTGTTTTTT
j_gene: TRBJ2-6; abundance: .; d_gene: .; v_gene: TRBV9; CDR3aa: CASSPLAKSWGSSGANVLTF; CDR3nt: TGTGCCAGCAGCCCCCTGGCCAAAAGCTGGGGTTCCTCTGGGGCCAACGTCCTGACTTTC
j_gene: TRBJ2-5; abundance: many; d_gene: .; v_gene: TRBV2; CDR3aa: CASNPGRSSETQYF; CDR3nt: TGTGCCAGCAACCCGGGACGGTCGTCGGAGACCCAGTACTTC
j_gene: TRBJ2-1; abundance: .; d_gene: .; v_gene: TRBV28; CDR3aa: CASSFFLAEKGSSYNEQFF; CDR3nt: TGTGCCAGCAGTTTTTTCCTGGCGGAGAAGGGGAGCTCCTACAATGAGCAGTTCTTC
j_gene: TRBJ2-1; abundance: .; d_gene: .; v_gene: TRBV2; CDR3aa: CVSRRDISNEQFF; CDR3nt: TGTGTCAGCAGGCGGGACATCTCGAATGAGCAGTTCTTC
j_gene: TRBJ1-3; abundance: once; d_gene: .; v_gene: TRBV20-1; CDR3aa: CSGADSGNTIYF; CDR3nt: TGCAGTGGAGCGGACTCTGGAAACACCATATATTTT
j_gene: TRBJ2-5; abundance: .; d_gene: TRBD2; v_gene: TRBV12-3/TRBV12-4; CDR3aa: CASKAGETTETQYF; CDR3nt: TGTGCCAGCAAGGCGGGAGAAACCACAGAGACCCAGTACTTC
j_gene: TRBJ1-1; abundance: .; d_gene: .; v_gene: TRBV6-4; CDR3aa: CASSETRGTEAFF; CDR3nt: TGTGCCAGCAGTGAAACACGGGGCACTGAAGCTTTCTTT
j_gene: TRBJ2-5; abundance: few; d_gene: .; v_gene: TRBV7-7; CDR3aa: CASSSGSRSQETQYF; CDR3nt: TGTGCTAGCAGCTCGGGATCTCGTAGCCAAGAGACCCAGTACTTC
j_gene: TRBJ1-2; abundance: many; d_gene: .; v_gene: TRBV28; CDR3aa: CASSSPAGGREGYGYTF; CDR3nt: TGTGCCAGCAGTTCTCCCGCCGGGGGCAGGGAGGGCTATGGCTACACCTTC
j_gene: TRBJ2-7; abundance: few; d_gene: TRBD2; v_gene: TRBV5-4; CDR3aa: CASSLGGAVVGEQYF; CDR3nt: TGTGCCAGCAGCCTGGGAGGGGCAGTTGTGGGCGAGCAGTACTTC
j_gene: TRBJ1-2; abundance: .; d_gene: TRBD1; v_gene: TRBV10-3; CDR3aa: CAISESYSRGDGYTF; CDR3nt: TGTGCCATCAGTGAGTCATACAGCAGGGGGGATGGCTACACCTTC
j_gene: TRBJ1-5; abundance: many; d_gene: .; v_gene: TRBV6-5; CDR3aa: CASSYSGRTWSNQPQHF; CDR3nt: TGTGCCAGCAGTTACTCTGGGAGAACTTGGAGCAATCAGCCCCAGCATTTT
j_gene: TRBJ2-5; abundance: few; d_gene: TRBD1; v_gene: TRBV7-7; CDR3aa: CASSPPGGWETQYF; CDR3nt: TGTGCCAGCAGCCCCCCAGGGGGCTGGGAGACCCAGTACTTC
j_gene: TRBJ2-7; abundance: many; d_gene: TRBD2; v_gene: TRBV6-1; CDR3aa: CASSEAGGLHPYEQYF; CDR3nt: TGTGCCAGCAGTGAAGCGGGAGGGTTACATCCCTACGAGCAGTACTTC
j_gene: TRBJ1-1; abundance: many; d_gene: TRBD1; v_gene: TRBV10-3; CDR3aa: CAISWDRDLNTEAFF; CDR3nt: TGTGCCATCAGCTGGGACAGGGACCTCAACACTGAAGCTTTCTTT
j_gene: TRBJ2-1; abundance: .; d_gene: .; v_gene: TRBV24-1; CDR3aa: CATSDPGLHEQFF; CDR3nt: TGTGCCACCAGTGATCCGGGACTTCATGAGCAGTTCTTC
j_gene: TRBJ2-7; abundance: .; d_gene: .; v_gene: TRBV28; CDR3aa: CASLEGYEQYF; CDR3nt: TGTGCCAGCCTGGAAGGCTACGAGCAGTACTTC
j_gene: TRBJ2-7; abundance: few; d_gene: .; v_gene: TRBV28; CDR3aa: CASSSHVSSSYEQYF; CDR3nt: TGTGCCAGCAGTTCCCACGTTTCAAGTTCCTACGAGCAGTACTTC
j_gene: TRBJ1-1; abundance: few; d_gene: .; v_gene: TRBV19; CDR3aa: CATRTGTPNTEAFF; CDR3nt: TGTGCCACCCGGACCGGGACCCCAAACACTGAAGCTTTCTTT
j_gene: TRBJ2-5; abundance: many; d_gene: TRBD1; v_gene: TRBV5-4; CDR3aa: CASSPRTGKETQYF; CDR3nt: TGTGCCAGCAGCCCCCGGACAGGGAAAGAGACCCAGTACTTC
j_gene: TRBJ1-1; abundance: many; d_gene: .; v_gene: TRBV28; CDR3aa: CASSLSQSNTEAFF; CDR3nt: TGTGCCAGCAGTTTAAGTCAGAGCAACACTGAAGCTTTCTTT
j_gene: TRBJ1-1; abundance: .; d_gene: TRBD1; v_gene: TRBV19; CDR3aa: CASSRTGAGITEAFF; CDR3nt: TGTGCCAGTAGTAGGACAGGGGCAGGGATTACTGAAGCTTTCTTT
j_gene: TRBJ2-5; abundance: few; d_gene: .; v_gene: TRBV18; CDR3aa: CASSRDPGGEETQYF; CDR3nt: TGTGCCAGCTCACGGGACCCGGGCGGGGAAGAGACCCAGTACTTC
j_gene: TRBJ1-2; abundance: .; d_gene: TRBD1; v_gene: TRBV28; CDR3aa: CASRYPGGQGNYGYTF; CDR3nt: TGTGCCAGCAGGTACCCAGGGGGACAGGGTAACTATGGCTACACCTTC
j_gene: TRBJ1-1; abundance: .; d_gene: .; v_gene: TRBV20-1; CDR3aa: CSAAGRTMNTEAFF; CDR3nt: TGCAGTGCTGCAGGACGCACCATGAACACTGAAGCTTTCTTT
j_gene: TRBJ1-4; abundance: many; d_gene: .; v_gene: TRBV25-1; CDR3aa: CASSRTANEKLFF; CDR3nt: TGTGCCAGCAGTCGGACAGCTAATGAAAAACTGTTTTTT
j_gene: TRBJ2-1; abundance: .; d_gene: TRBD1; v_gene: TRBV24-1; CDR3aa: CATSDPGQGKINEQFF; CDR3nt: TGTGCCACCAGTGATCCCGGACAGGGGAAGATCAATGAGCAGTTCTTC
j_gene: TRBJ2-3; abundance: few; d_gene: .; v_gene: TRBV27; CDR3aa: CASTNLPDTQYF; CDR3nt: TGTGCCAGCACCAACCTCCCAGATACGCAGTATTTT
j_gene: TRBJ1-2; abundance: many; d_gene: .; v_gene: TRBV10-3; CDR3aa: CAISESTVGGYTF; CDR3nt: TGTGCCATCAGTGAGTCGACTGTGGGTGGCTACACCTTC
j_gene: TRBJ2-7; abundance: few; d_gene: .; v_gene: TRBV29-1; CDR3aa: CSVRIGTYEQYF; CDR3nt: TGCAGCGTACGTATCGGGACCTACGAGCAGTACTTC
j_gene: TRBJ1-1; abundance: many; d_gene: .; v_gene: TRBV3-1; CDR3aa: CASSPPQNTEAFF; CDR3nt: TGTGCCAGCAGCCCGCCACAGAACACTGAAGCTTTCTTT
j_gene: TRBJ2-7; abundance: many; d_gene: .; v_gene: TRBV13; CDR3aa: CASSNRVPPYEQYF; CDR3nt: TGTGCCAGCAGCAACCGGGTCCCCCCCTACGAGCAGTACTTC
j_gene: TRBJ1-5; abundance: few; d_gene: .; v_gene: TRBV2; CDR3aa: CASRCEGTWGGGEPQHF; CDR3nt: TGTGCCAGCAGGTGTGAGGGGACTTGGGGGGGGGGAGAGCCCCAGCATTTT
j_gene: TRBJ2-1; abundance: many; d_gene: TRBD2; v_gene: TRBV20-1; CDR3aa: CSASAGDRSNEQFF; CDR3nt: TGCAGTGCTAGCGCGGGAGATAGAAGTAATGAGCAGTTCTTC
j_gene: TRBJ1-1; abundance: few; d_gene: .; v_gene: TRBV3-1; CDR3aa: CASSQEIGGANTEAFF; CDR3nt: TGTGCCAGCAGCCAAGAGATCGGGGGGGCGAACACTGAAGCTTTCTTT
j_gene: TRBJ2-7; abundance: many; d_gene: TRBD1; v_gene: TRBV28; CDR3aa: CASSLRRGQVNEQYF; CDR3nt: TGTGCCAGCAGTTTACGACGTGGACAGGTGAACGAGCAGTACTTC